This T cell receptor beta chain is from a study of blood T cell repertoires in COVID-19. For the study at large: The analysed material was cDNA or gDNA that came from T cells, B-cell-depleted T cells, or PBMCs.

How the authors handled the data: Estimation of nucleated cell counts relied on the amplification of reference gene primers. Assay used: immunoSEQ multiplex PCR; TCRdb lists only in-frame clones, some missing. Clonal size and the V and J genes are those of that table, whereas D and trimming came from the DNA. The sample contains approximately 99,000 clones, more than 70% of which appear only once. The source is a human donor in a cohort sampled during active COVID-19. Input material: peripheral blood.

In DNA form, the CDR3 reads TGTGCCAGCAGCTTAGGGGACAGGGGTCGGCAAGAGACCCAGTACTTC. Amino acids: CASSLGDRGRQETQYF. The rearrangement uses TRBV13 and TRBJ2-5, with 9 bases lining up with TRBD1. Germline assignment: CDR1 PRHDT and CDR2 FYEKMQ (reference sequence). Trimming at V came to 0 bases and at J to 2 bases, leaving 4 bases not matched to a gene. This CDR3 contains 16 residues.